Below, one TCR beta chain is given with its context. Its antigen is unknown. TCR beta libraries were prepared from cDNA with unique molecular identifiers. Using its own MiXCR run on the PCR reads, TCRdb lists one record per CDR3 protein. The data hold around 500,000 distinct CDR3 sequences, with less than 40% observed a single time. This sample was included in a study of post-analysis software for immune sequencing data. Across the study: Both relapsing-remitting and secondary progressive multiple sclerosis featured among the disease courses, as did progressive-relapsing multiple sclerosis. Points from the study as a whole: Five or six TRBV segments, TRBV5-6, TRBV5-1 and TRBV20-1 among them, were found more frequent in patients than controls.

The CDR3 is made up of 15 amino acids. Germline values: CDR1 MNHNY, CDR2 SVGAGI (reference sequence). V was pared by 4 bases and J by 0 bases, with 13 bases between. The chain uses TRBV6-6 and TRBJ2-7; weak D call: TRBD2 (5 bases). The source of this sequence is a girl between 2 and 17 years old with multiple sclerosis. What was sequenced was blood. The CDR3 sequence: CASSWAGNPSYEQYF. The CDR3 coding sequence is TGTGCCAGCAGTTGGGCGGGTAATCCCTCCTACGAGCAGTACTTC.